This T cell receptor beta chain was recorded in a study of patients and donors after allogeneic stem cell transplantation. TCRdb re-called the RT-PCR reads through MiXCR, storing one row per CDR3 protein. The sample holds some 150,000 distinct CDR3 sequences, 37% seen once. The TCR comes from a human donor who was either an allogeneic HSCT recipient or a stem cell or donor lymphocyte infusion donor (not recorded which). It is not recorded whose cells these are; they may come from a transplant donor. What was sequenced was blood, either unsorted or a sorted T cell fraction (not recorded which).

The CDR3 is CASSQPLRFETQYF. In nucleotides, the CDR3 is TGCGCCAGCAGCCAACCCCTACGATTCGAGACCCAGTACTTC. The chain combines TRBV4-3 with TRBJ2-5, with unresolved D. The CDR3 is 14 residues long. The V and J ends lost 2 bases and 5 bases respectively, with 12 bases between them. Germline values: CDR1 LGHNA, CDR2 YSLEER.